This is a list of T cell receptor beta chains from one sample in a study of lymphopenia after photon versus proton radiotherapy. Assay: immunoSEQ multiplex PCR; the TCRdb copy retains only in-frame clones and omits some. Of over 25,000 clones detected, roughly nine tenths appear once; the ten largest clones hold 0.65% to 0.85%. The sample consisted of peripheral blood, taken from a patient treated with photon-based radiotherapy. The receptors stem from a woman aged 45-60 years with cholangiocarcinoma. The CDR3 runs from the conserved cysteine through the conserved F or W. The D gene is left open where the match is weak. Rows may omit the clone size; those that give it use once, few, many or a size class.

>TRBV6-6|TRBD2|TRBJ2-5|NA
CASSSTSGIQETQYF
TGTGCCAGCAGTTCGACTAGCGGGATCCAAGAGACCCAGTACTTC
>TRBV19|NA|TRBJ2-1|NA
CASRTMSSYNEQFF
TGTGCCAGTAGGACGATGAGCTCCTACAATGAGCAGTTCTTC
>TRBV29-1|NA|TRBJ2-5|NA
CSVERGAAIQETQYF
TGCAGCGTTGAACGAGGGGCAGCTATCCAAGAGACCCAGTACTTC
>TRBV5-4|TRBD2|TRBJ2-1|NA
CASSRPISGGADEQFF
TGTGCCAGCAGTCGACCGATTAGCGGGGGGGCCGATGAGCAGTTCTTC
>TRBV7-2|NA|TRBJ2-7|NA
CASSEIGSSYEQYF
TGTGCCAGCAGCGAGATCGGGAGCTCCTACGAGCAGTACTTC
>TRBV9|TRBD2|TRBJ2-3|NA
CASSERLAGGRWGSTDTQYF
TGTGCCAGCAGCGAGCGCCTAGCGGGGGGGCGTTGGGGAAGCACAGATACGCAGTATTTT
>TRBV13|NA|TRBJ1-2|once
CASSLGAWAYYGYTF
TGTGCCAGCAGCCTCGGCGCGTGGGCCTACTATGGCTACACCTTC
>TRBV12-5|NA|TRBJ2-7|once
CASVFGNAYEQYF
TGTGCTAGCGTTTTCGGCAATGCCTACGAGCAGTACTTC
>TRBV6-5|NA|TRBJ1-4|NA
CASSTSNRGAEKLFF
TGTGCCAGCAGTACTTCTAACCGTGGAGCTGAAAAACTGTTTTTT
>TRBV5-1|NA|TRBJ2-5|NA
CASSRQQGGKETQYF
TGCGCCAGCAGCCGACAGCAAGGGGGAAAAGAGACCCAGTACTTC
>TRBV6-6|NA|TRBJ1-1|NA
CASRPDEVFF
TGTGCCAGCAGACCGGACGAAGTTTTCTTT
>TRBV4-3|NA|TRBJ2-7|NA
CASSQERHLQTYEQYF
TGCGCCAGCAGCCAAGAGAGACACCTACAAACCTACGAGCAGTACTTC
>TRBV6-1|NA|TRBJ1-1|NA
CAILRPAAGTEAFF
TGTGCCATATTACGTCCGGCGGCAGGCACTGAAGCTTTCTTT
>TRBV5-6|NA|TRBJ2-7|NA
CASSDNRDELSEQYF
TGTGCCAGCAGCGACAACAGGGACGAGTTATCCGAGCAGTACTTC
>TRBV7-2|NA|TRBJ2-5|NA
CASSLLRGSQETQYF
TGTGCCAGCAGCTTACTGAGGGGGAGCCAAGAGACCCAGTACTTC
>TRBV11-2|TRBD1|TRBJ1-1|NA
CASKRLRQGMNTEAFF
TGTGCCAGCAAACGCCTCCGACAGGGTATGAACACTGAAGCTTTCTTT
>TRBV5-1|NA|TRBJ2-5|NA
CASSFRTSQETQYF
TGCGCCAGCAGCTTTAGGACGTCCCAAGAGACCCAGTACTTC
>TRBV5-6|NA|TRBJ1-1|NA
CASSLNTEAFF
TGTGCCAGCTCCCTGAACACTGAAGCTTTCTTT
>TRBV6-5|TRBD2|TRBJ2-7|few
CASSLAGGLNEQYF
TGTGCCAGCAGTTTAGCGGGGGGACTGAACGAGCAGTACTTC
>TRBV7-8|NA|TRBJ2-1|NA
CASATIRSGQGGNEQFF
TGTGCCAGCGCTACTATAAGGAGCGGCCAGGGGGGCAATGAGCAGTTCTTC
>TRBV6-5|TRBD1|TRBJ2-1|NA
CASSYMDREAPDEQFF
TGTGCCAGCAGTTATATGGACAGGGAGGCTCCCGATGAGCAGTTCTTC
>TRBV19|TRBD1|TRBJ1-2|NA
CASTHRGTNYGYTF
TGTGCCAGTACCCACAGGGGCACGAACTATGGCTACACCTTC
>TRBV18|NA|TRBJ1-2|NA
CASSPPPSTGVYGYTF
TGTGCCAGCTCACCACCCCCCTCCACGGGCGTCTATGGCTACACCTTC
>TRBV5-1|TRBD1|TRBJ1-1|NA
CASSLGGGRAEAFF
TGCGCCAGCAGCTTGGGAGGGGGCCGGGCTGAAGCTTTCTTT
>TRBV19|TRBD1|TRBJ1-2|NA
CASSTDRGVYGYTF
TGTGCCAGTAGTACGGACAGGGGAGTATATGGCTACACCTTC
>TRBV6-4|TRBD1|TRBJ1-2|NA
CASSDPTGQEVISPPSNYGYTF
TGTGCCAGCAGTGACCCGACGGGACAGGAGGTCATATCTCCACCCTCTAACTATGGCTACACCTTC
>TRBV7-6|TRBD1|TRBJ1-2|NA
CASSLETGGAGQGYTF
TGTGCCAGCAGCTTAGAAACAGGGGGCGCGGGCCAAGGCTACACCTTC
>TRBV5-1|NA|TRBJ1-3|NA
CASSLREAGASSGNTIYF
TGCGCCAGCAGCTTGAGGGAAGCGGGGGCTAGCTCTGGAAACACCATATATTTT
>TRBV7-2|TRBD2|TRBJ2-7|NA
CASSWMAGGLYEQYF
TGTGCCAGCAGCTGGATGGCGGGGGGGCTTTACGAGCAGTACTTC
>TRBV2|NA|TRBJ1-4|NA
CASSVKRTNEKLFF
TGTGCCAGCAGTGTTAAACGGACTAATGAAAAACTGTTTTTT
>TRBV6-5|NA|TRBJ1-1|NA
CASTPPGVYTEAFF
TGTGCCAGCACCCCCCCGGGGGTGTACACTGAAGCTTTCTTT